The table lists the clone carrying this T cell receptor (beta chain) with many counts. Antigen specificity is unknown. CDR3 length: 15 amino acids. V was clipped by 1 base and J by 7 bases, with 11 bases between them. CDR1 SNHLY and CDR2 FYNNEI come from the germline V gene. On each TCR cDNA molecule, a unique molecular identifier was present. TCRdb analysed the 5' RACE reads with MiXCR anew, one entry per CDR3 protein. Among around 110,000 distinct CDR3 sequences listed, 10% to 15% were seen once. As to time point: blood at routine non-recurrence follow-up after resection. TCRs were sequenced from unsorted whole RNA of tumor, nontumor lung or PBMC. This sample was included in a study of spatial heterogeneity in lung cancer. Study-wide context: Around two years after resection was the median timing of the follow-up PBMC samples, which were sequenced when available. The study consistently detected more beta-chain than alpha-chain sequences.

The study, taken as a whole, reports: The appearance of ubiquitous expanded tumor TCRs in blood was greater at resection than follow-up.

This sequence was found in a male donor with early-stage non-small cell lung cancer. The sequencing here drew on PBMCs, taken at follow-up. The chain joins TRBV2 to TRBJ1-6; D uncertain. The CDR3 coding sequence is TGTGCCAGCAGTGAAGGGGTAGGGATAAATTCACCCCTCCACTTT. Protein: CASSEGVGINSPLHF.